A single TCR beta chain is shown here with its context. Its specificity is not known. TCRdb itself ran the 5' RACE reads through MiXCR, one entry per CDR3 protein. The table lists some 560,000 distinct CDR3 sequences, nearly 10% of them singletons. The sample is drawn from a study of identical twins. Whole-study results and caveats: Analyses based on zero insertions could be partly confounded by invariant MAIT and iNKT cells.

This CDR3 region has 12 residues. The germline V and J ends were trimmed by 4 bases and 16 bases, with 17 bases remaining between them. Germline V CDR1 and CDR2: MDHEN, SYDVKM. Separately, the same data were catalogued under a study of yellow fever vaccine responses in identical twins.

The chain has TRBV28 and TRBJ1-5; D is possibly TRBD1 (5 bases). Sample: PBMCs. The TCR was taken from a woman between 18 and 29 years old in good health. The CDR3 DNA sequence: TGTGCCAGCAGTTCGGGACCGCTGCTAGGACATTTT. Its protein product is CASSSGPLLGHF.